These 3 T cell receptor beta chains were sequenced from one sample in a study of OX40 agonist ivuxolimab in advanced cancers. Method: immunoSEQ multiplex PCR; TCRdb's copy keeps in-frame clones and lacks some. The data show fewer than 20,000 clones, with about 80% seen just once and over 3.5% held by the top ten. Source: CD4+ or CD8+ T cells sorted from blood, taken in a trial of the OX40 agonist ivuxolimab. Receptors were obtained from an adult with an advanced solid tumor such as melanoma, head and neck, liver or kidney cancer.

CDR3 bases: TGCAGTGCTAGAGGAGGGTATGAGCAGTTCTTC. This translates into CSARGGYEQFF. The J gene is TRBJ2-1, the V gene TRBV20-1, with D maybe TRBD2 (5 bases). The CDR3 runs 11 residues. Germline V gene data show CDR1 as DFQATT and CDR2 as SNEGSKA (reference sequence). V lost 1 base and J lost 8, with 6 bases in between.

This sequence joins TRBV4-2 and TRBJ1-6; D unclear. The CDR3 totals 17 residues. Per germline, CDR1 LGHNA and CDR2 YNFKEQ. V lost 0 bases to trimming and J lost 0 bases, with 9 bases between them. The CDR3 region is CASSQDLANSYNSPLHF. The CDR3 DNA reads TGTGCCAGCAGCCAAGATTTAGCGAACTCCTATAATTCACCCCTCCACTTT.

The chain links TRBV18 to TRBJ2-5; tentative D call: TRBD1 (5 bases). The CDR3 extends over 13 amino acids. V was clipped by 8 bases and J by 4 bases, with 14 bases between them. Germline V gives CDR1 KGHSH, CDR2 LQKENI. The DNA of the CDR3 is TGTGCCAGCATACCTGCAGGGTCAGAGACCCAGTACTTC. As protein: CASIPAGSETQYF.